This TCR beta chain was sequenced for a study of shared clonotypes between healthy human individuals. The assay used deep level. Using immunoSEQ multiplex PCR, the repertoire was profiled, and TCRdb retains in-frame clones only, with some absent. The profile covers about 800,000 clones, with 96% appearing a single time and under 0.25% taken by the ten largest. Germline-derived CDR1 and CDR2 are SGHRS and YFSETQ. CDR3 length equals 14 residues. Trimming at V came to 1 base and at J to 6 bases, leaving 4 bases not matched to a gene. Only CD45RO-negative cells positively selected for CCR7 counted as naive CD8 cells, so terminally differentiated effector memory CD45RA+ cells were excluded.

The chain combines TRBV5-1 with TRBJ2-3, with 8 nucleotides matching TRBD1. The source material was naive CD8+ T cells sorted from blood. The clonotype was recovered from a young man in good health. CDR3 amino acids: CASSLRNRGDTQYF. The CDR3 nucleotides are TGCGCCAGCAGCTTGAGAAACAGGGGGGATACGCAGTATTTT.